This T cell receptor beta chain was identified during a study of control samples from healthy donors and cancer patients. Sequencing was performed with immunoSEQ multiplex PCR; in TCRdb, only in-frame clones are kept and a portion is missing. The sample has roughly 86,000 clones, 90% seen once. This CDR3 has 13 amino acids. Trimming took off 1 base at V and 6 bases at J, with 10 bases between the two ends. Germline lookup yields CDR1 SNHLY and CDR2 FYNNEI. Sequenced sample: blood. The receptor was derived from a woman under 30 in good health. This sequence joins TRBV2 and TRBJ2-7; weak D call: TRBD1 (6 bases). For the CDR3, the DNA is TGTGCCAGCAGTGAAGACAGGGCTCGCGAGCAGTACTTC. It is translated as CASSEDRAREQYF.